A selection of T cell receptor beta chains follows, all from one sample in a study of Graves' ophthalmopathy and Graves' hyperthyroidism. MiXCR, run by TCRdb on the multiplex PCR reads, gives a single entry per CDR3 protein. The sample records approximately 50,000 distinct CDR3 sequences, 50% being singletons. The sequenced material came from peripheral blood. These receptors all stem from an adult man with Graves' ophthalmopathy. CDR3s include the opening cysteine and the closing phenylalanine or tryptophan.

CDR3: CASSLAATRSYEQYF; V: TRBV7-6; J: TRBJ2-7
CDR3: CSARLAGETQYF; V: TRBV20-1; J: TRBJ2-5
CDR3: CASSTREGNEQFF; V: TRBV6-6; J: TRBJ2-1
CDR3: CASKTVGRGHPSYNEQFF; V: TRBV12-3/TRBV12-4; J: TRBJ2-1
CDR3: CASSLGSLAFPSTDTQYF; V: TRBV11-3; J: TRBJ2-3
CDR3: CASSDSPDNQPQHF; V: TRBV6-4; J: TRBJ1-5
CDR3: CASRTGRNNSPLHF; V: TRBV6-6; J: TRBJ1-6
CDR3: CASSIWGAGYTF; V: TRBV19; J: TRBJ1-2
CDR3: CASSQSGQPQHF; V: TRBV6-6; J: TRBJ1-5
CDR3: CSAVGLAGVHSYEQYF; V: TRBV20-1; J: TRBJ2-7
CDR3: CSAPRGLEETQYF; V: TRBV20-1; J: TRBJ2-5
CDR3: CASSELGSDGYTF; V: TRBV2; J: TRBJ1-2
CDR3: CASSQGTGVLSGNTIYF; V: TRBV4-1; J: TRBJ1-3
CDR3: CASSELGLTTTDTQYF; V: TRBV25-1; J: TRBJ2-3
CDR3: CASNLLGDNSPLHF; V: TRBV12-3/TRBV12-4; J: TRBJ1-6
CDR3: CSVDGTGQRSEAFF; V: TRBV29-1; J: TRBJ1-1
CDR3: CASSPYSETQYF; V: TRBV11-2; J: TRBJ2-5
CDR3: CASSPDRDNEKLFF; V: TRBV13; J: TRBJ1-4
CDR3: CASKGAGAFYEQYF; V: TRBV28; J: TRBJ2-7
CDR3: CASRLLSGHMGQETQYF; V: TRBV6-6; J: TRBJ2-5
CDR3: CASSIGQETENNNQPQHF; V: TRBV9; J: TRBJ1-5
CDR3: CASSPAWGSQSSYNEQFF; V: TRBV7-9; J: TRBJ2-1
CDR3: CASSMALTSGNTIYF; V: TRBV19; J: TRBJ1-3
CDR3: CASSLQGEKLFF; V: TRBV7-8; J: TRBJ1-4
CDR3: CASSLDPVSTGDLFF; V: TRBV5-4; J: TRBJ2-2
CDR3: CASSLVTSGSTDTQYF; V: TRBV7-6; J: TRBJ2-3
CDR3: CSARTGVYGYTF; V: TRBV20-1; J: TRBJ1-2
CDR3: CASSGGQFRGGGELFF; V: TRBV2; J: TRBJ2-2
CDR3: CASSLGQSSYERYF; V: TRBV5-1; J: TRBJ2-7
CDR3: CASSLAPSWVEETQYF; V: TRBV5-1; J: TRBJ2-5
CDR3: CASSLSLAAYNEQFF; V: TRBV5-6; J: TRBJ2-1
CDR3: CASSVEKGSPLHF; V: TRBV9; J: TRBJ1-6
CDR3: CASSFGDDRYQETQYF; V: TRBV12-3/TRBV12-4; J: TRBJ2-5
CDR3: CASSPLGGGYGYTF; V: TRBV28; J: TRBJ1-2
CDR3: CASSPGGSPETQYF; V: TRBV19; J: TRBJ2-5
CDR3: CASSDGTSGRMSGEQYF; V: TRBV2; J: TRBJ2-7
CDR3: CASSETVTYNEQFF; V: TRBV2; J: TRBJ2-1
CDR3: CSASDSDRRNQPQHF; V: TRBV20-1; J: TRBJ1-5
CDR3: CASRGSGLEEETQYF; V: TRBV5-6; J: TRBJ2-5
CDR3: CASSEAGGTGELFF; V: TRBV6-4; J: TRBJ2-2
CDR3: CASSSPDISSGNTIYF; V: TRBV28; J: TRBJ1-3
CDR3: CSGSQSRTGELFF; V: TRBV29-1; J: TRBJ2-2
CDR3: CASSTAGTGKHSNQPQHF; V: TRBV19; J: TRBJ1-5
CDR3: CASSPRRNHGYTF; V: TRBV5-8; J: TRBJ1-2
CDR3: CASSVGGLAGHQFF; V: TRBV9; J: TRBJ2-1
CDR3: CASSGGQNNSPLHF; V: TRBV2; J: TRBJ1-6
CDR3: CASSLAGRLGGGELFF; V: TRBV2; J: TRBJ2-2
CDR3: CASSPSGQGALNEKLFF; V: TRBV7-9; J: TRBJ1-4
CDR3: CSVEVGQKTQYF; V: TRBV29-1; J: TRBJ2-5
CDR3: CASSLAGTSFSGANVLTF; V: TRBV14; J: TRBJ2-6
CDR3: CASSYSRTRAYEQYF; V: TRBV6-2/TRBV6-3; J: TRBJ2-7